The next 7 T cell receptor beta chains were all read from a single sample in a study of monozygotic twins with inflammatory bowel disease. TCRdb re-analyzed the 5' RACE reads; it lists each CDR3 protein once, without DNA. This sample's clone table lists roughly 100,000 distinct CDR3 sequences. The sample consisted of blood. These receptor sequences come from a human donor with ulcerative colitis or Crohn's disease, or a healthy co-twin of an affected twin (not recorded which).

This chain links TRBV7-2 with TRBJ2-3. The CDR3 contains 14 residues. Germline-derived CDR1 and CDR2 are SGHTA and FQGNSA. CDR3 sequence reads: CASSLALASSTQYF.

This chain joins TRBV11-2 and TRBJ1-3. Germline assignment: CDR1 SGHAT and CDR2 FQNNGV. The CDR3 contains 14 residues. Here the CDR3 reads CASSPPGSGNTIYF. Full variable domain (outside the CDR3, taken from reference TRBV11-2 and TRBJ1-3): EAGVAQSPRYKIIEKRQSVAFWCNPISGHATLYWYQQILGQGPKLLIQFQNNGVVDDSQLPKDRFSAERLKGVDSTLKIQPAKLEDSAVYLCASSPPGSGNTIYFGEGSWLTVV.

V is TRBV20-1 and J is TRBJ1-5; TCRdb names TRBD1, which stays unverified in the absence of DNA. CDR1 is DFQATT and CDR2 is SNEGSKA in the germline V gene (reference sequence). The CDR3 has 16 residues. The CDR3 is CSARVVWGRDNQPQHF.

The chain recombines TRBV20-1 with TRBJ2-7; lacking DNA, the TRBD2 call made by TCRdb goes unchecked. Germline V gives CDR1 DFQATT, CDR2 SNEGSKA (reference sequence). The CDR3 length is 14 residues. The CDR3 sequence: CSASSPQGGHEQYF.

This chain joins TRBV20-1 and TRBJ2-1; TCRdb designates TRBD2, a call that cannot be tested without DNA. The germline gives CDR1 DFQATT, CDR2 SNEGSKA (reference sequence). This CDR3 is built from 15 residues. The chain's CDR3 is CSAWGGLAGYNEQSF.

The chain is built from TRBV4-3 and TRBJ2-1; the TRBD1 assignment by TCRdb is unverifiable without DNA. This CDR3 has 13 residues. CDR1 and CDR2 from the germline V gene are LGHNA and YSLEER. CDR3 region: CASSPDPGNEQFF.

The rearrangement joins TRBV5-1 to TRBJ1-2. This CDR3 has 16 amino acids. Germline CDR1 reads SGHRS; CDR2 reads YFSETQ. Here the CDR3 reads CASSSGDPGLLSGYTF.